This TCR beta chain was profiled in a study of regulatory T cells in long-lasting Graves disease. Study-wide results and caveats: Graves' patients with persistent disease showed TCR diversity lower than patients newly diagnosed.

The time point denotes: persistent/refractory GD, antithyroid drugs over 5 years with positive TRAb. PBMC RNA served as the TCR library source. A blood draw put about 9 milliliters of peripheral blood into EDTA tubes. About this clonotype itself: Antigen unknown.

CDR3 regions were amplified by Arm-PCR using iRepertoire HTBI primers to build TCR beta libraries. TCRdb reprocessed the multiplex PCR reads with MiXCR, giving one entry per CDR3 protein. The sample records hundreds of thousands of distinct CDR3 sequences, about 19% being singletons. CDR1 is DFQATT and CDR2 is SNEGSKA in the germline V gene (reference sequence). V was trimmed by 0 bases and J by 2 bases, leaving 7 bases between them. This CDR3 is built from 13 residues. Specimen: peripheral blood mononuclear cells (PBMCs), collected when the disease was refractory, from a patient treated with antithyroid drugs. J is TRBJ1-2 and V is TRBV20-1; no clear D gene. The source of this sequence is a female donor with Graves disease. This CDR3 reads CSARDGMNYGYTF. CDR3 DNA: TGCAGTGCTAGAGATGGCATGAACTATGGCTACACCTTC.